The rows below give T cell receptor beta chains drawn from one sample of a study of siplizumab effects on memory and regulatory T cells. Sequencing used immunoSEQ multiplex PCR; TCRdb keeps in-frame clones, though not all of them. The sample lists approximately 60,000 clones, around 79% occurring once. Source material: memory CD4+ T cells sorted from blood. The receptors derive from a human donor in good health. The CDR3 runs from the conserved cysteine through the conserved F or W. D genes are given only for firm matches. Clone size, where shown, is once, few, many, or a class for clones that have expanded.

CDR3nt | CDR3aa | v_gene | abundance | j_gene | d_gene
TGTGCCAGCAGCCACAAAGGAGACTATGGCTACACCTTC | CASSHKGDYGYTF | TRBV4-2 | few | TRBJ1-2 | -
TGTGCCAGCAGCTCGCCCTCACAGGGGACGGGAGCTTTCTTT | CASSSPSQGTGAFF | TRBV7-9 | - | TRBJ1-1 | TRBD1
TGTGCCAGAAGCTTCTTGGGGCCCCAGCATTTT | CARSFLGPQHF | TRBV5-3 | once | TRBJ1-5 | -
TGTGCCAGTAGTAAAGAACTAATTCTGTATTTT | CASSKELILYF | TRBV19 | - | TRBJ2-3 | -
TGTGCCAGCTCACCAACGGGACTTCTAGGCGGAAACACCATATATTTT | CASSPTGLLGGNTIYF | TRBV18 | - | TRBJ1-3 | -
TGCGCCAGCAGCTTGGAGGGGGCGCGAGGGGCCAACGTCCTGACTTTC | CASSLEGARGANVLTF | TRBV5-1 | once | TRBJ2-6 | TRBD1
TGTGCCAGCAGCCGCCAACCGCAGGGTGGAGGGGTTTACGAGCAGTACTTC | CASSRQPQGGGVYEQYF | TRBV7-6 | - | TRBJ2-7 | -
TGCGCCAGCAGCTTGTCCGGCGATGAGCAGTTCTTC | CASSLSGDEQFF | TRBV5-1 | few | TRBJ2-1 | -
TGTGCCAGCAGCGGAGGACAGGCCGAGACCCAGTACTTC | CASSGGQAETQYF | TRBV5-4 | - | TRBJ2-5 | TRBD1
TGCAGCGTTGAACCGGAGTTCGAGCAGTACTTC | CSVEPEFEQYF | TRBV29-1 | - | TRBJ2-7 | -
TGTGCCAGCAGATCGGGACTAGGGGGACGGTACGAGCAGTACTTC | CASRSGLGGRYEQYF | TRBV6-5 | - | TRBJ2-7 | TRBD2
TGTGCCAGCAGCTTGGCTAGCGGAAACAATGAGCAGTTCTTC | CASSLASGNNEQFF | TRBV7-2 | - | TRBJ2-1 | TRBD2
TGTGCCAGCAGCTTGGGACCCGGGGTGAACACTGAAGCTTTCTTT | CASSLGPGVNTEAFF | TRBV7-2 | - | TRBJ1-1 | -
TGTGCCAGCAGCTTCGAGCGAGTTTCCTACGAGCAGTACTTC | CASSFERVSYEQYF | TRBV5-6 | - | TRBJ2-7 | -
TGTGCCAGTAGTACCGGACAGGGCGCCTACGAGCAGTACTTC | CASSTGQGAYEQYF | TRBV19 | - | TRBJ2-7 | TRBD1
TGTGCCAGCACCCACGGGCTATCCGCTCAGCCCCAGCATTTT | CASTHGLSAQPQHF | TRBV5-6 | - | TRBJ1-5 | -
TGTGCCAGCCGGAGAACTAGCGGGGGGGTGGAGACCCAGTACTTC | CASRRTSGGVETQYF | TRBV27 | - | TRBJ2-5 | TRBD2
TGTGCTAGCGTTCGAAATGCAGGGTACGGCTACACCTTC | CASVRNAGYGYTF | TRBV28 | - | TRBJ1-2 | -
TGTGCCAGTAGTGGGGTAGCAAGGGATACGCAGTATTTT | CASSGVARDTQYF | TRBV19 | - | TRBJ2-3 | -
TGTGCCAGCAGCCCCGGGTGGACAGGGGGTTCCGGGGAGCTGTTTTTT | CASSPGWTGGSGELFF | TRBV5-6 | - | TRBJ2-2 | TRBD1
TGTGCCAGCAGTTACTCGCGGCGGGCAGATACGCAGTATTTT | CASSYSRRADTQYF | TRBV6-5 | - | TRBJ2-3 | -
TGTGCCAGCAGCTTGGCCTTACGGACCTGGGGGAGCACTGAAGCTTTCTTT | CASSLALRTWGSTEAFF | TRBV5-4 | few | TRBJ1-1 | -
TGTGCCAGCAGCCCCCCGCGGGGGGCCTCCGGGGAGCTGTTTTTT | CASSPPRGASGELFF | TRBV7-2 | - | TRBJ2-2 | TRBD2
TGTGCCAGCAGTGAAGTTAAGGCAGGGGGTACCCTACTCGTATACGAGCAGTACTTC | CASSEVKAGGTLLVYEQYF | TRBV6-1 | - | TRBJ2-7 | TRBD1
TGTGCCAGCAGCTTTAGACTGAACACTGAAGCTTTCTTT | CASSFRLNTEAFF | TRBV9 | - | TRBJ1-1 | -
TGTGCCAGCAGCTCACGTTTGGTAGACACTGAAGCTTTCTTT | CASSSRLVDTEAFF | TRBV7-9 | few | TRBJ1-1 | -
TGTGCCAGCTCACCACAAGGGGTAGGCACTGAAGCTTTCTTT | CASSPQGVGTEAFF | TRBV18 | - | TRBJ1-1 | -
TGCGCCAGCAGCCAAGGGACAGGGAAGGGGGTGAACACTGAAGCTTTCTTT | CASSQGTGKGVNTEAFF | TRBV4-1 | - | TRBJ1-1 | TRBD1
TGTGCCTGGAGTCCAACAGGGACATATGCAGATACGCAGTATTTT | CAWSPTGTYADTQYF | TRBV30 | - | TRBJ2-3 | -
TGTGCCAGCAGCACCAGACTAGTGGAGACCCAGTACTTC | CASSTRLVETQYF | TRBV9 | - | TRBJ2-5 | -
TGCGCCAGCAGCCTCCAGCGGGGGGCTTACTACGAGCAGTACTTC | CASSLQRGAYYEQYF | TRBV4-3 | - | TRBJ2-7 | TRBD2
TGTGCCAGCACCGTAAGCGAGGGGATCTATGGCTACACCTTC | CASTVSEGIYGYTF | TRBV11-2 | - | TRBJ1-2 | -
TGTGCCATCAGCCCCGGGACGACCATTCCAGATACGCAGTATTTT | CAISPGTTIPDTQYF | TRBV10-3 | - | TRBJ2-3 | -
TGTGCCAGCAGCGCCGACAGGGGGCAATCCCAAGAGACCCAGTACTTC | CASSADRGQSQETQYF | TRBV9 | - | TRBJ2-5 | TRBD1
TGTGCCAGCAGTTTATTGGGGGCGCGGGATCAGCCCCAGCATTTT | CASSLLGARDQPQHF | TRBV27 | - | TRBJ1-5 | -
TGTGCCAGCAGCCCCCGTGCGGGGAGCTCCTACAATGAGCAGTTCTTC | CASSPRAGSSYNEQFF | TRBV6-6 | few | TRBJ2-1 | -
TGTGCCAGCAGCTTCCTCGTGGGGGGATTTGAGCAGTTCTTC | CASSFLVGGFEQFF | TRBV7-9 | - | TRBJ2-1 | -
TGTGCCAGCAGCTTGACAGGAAGTACCCAGTACTTC | CASSLTGSTQYF | TRBV5-6 | - | TRBJ2-5 | -
TGTGCCAGCAGCATGATCTCTGCGGGGACTGAAGCTTTCTTT | CASSMISAGTEAFF | TRBV5-4 | once | TRBJ1-1 | -
TGTGCCAGTAGTATAGGGCAGGGGGCCAACGTCCTGACTTTC | CASSIGQGANVLTF | TRBV19 | - | TRBJ2-6 | -
TGTGCCAGCAGTGACTCGACCCAGCTCACTGAAGCTTTCTTT | CASSDSTQLTEAFF | TRBV6-4 | - | TRBJ1-1 | -
TGTGCCAGCAGAAGTAAGGGGGCTGGGGCCAACGTCCTGACTTTC | CASRSKGAGANVLTF | TRBV28 | - | TRBJ2-6 | -
TGCGCCAGCAGCTTGGGTAGCGGGGGGCTCCAAGAGACCCAGTACTTC | CASSLGSGGLQETQYF | TRBV5-1 | few | TRBJ2-5 | TRBD2
TGTGCCAGCAGGGGACAGGCGAACACTGAAGCTTTCTTT | CASRGQANTEAFF | TRBV2 | - | TRBJ1-1 | TRBD1
TGTGCCAGCTCACCACTGGGGAGCCCCGGGGAGCTGTTTTTT | CASSPLGSPGELFF | TRBV18 | - | TRBJ2-2 | -